The T cell receptor (beta chain) under discussion was sequenced for a study of shared clonotypes between healthy human individuals. Study at large: A donor's plate count was three for CD4 naive and three for CD4 memory; CD8 naive had two and CD8 memory one.

CDR1 is SGHRS, CDR2 YFSETQ, per germline. V was cut by 0 bases and J by 4 bases, with 14 bases left in between. The CDR3 consists of 16 residues. Measured with immunoSEQ multiplex PCR; TCRdb has only the in-frame clones, and not every one. Of some 1,600,000 clones in the sample, 95% to 99% were seen once. Investigators divided CD4+ cells into CD45RA+ naive and CD45RA-negative memory subsets. Sequencing was done on a sample of naive CD4+ T cells sorted from blood. Subset: CD45RA+ positively selected. The chain is built from TRBV5-1 and TRBJ1-3; no firm D call. The TCR sequence derives from a man younger than 40 in good health. Written as DNA, the CDR3 is TGCGCCAGCAGCTTGGCCGTAGGGATCCTCGGAAACACCATATATTTT. Protein sequence: CASSLAVGILGNTIYF.